Following are 12 T cell receptor beta chains from one sample sequenced in a study of CD8 T cells in ankylosing spondylitis. Findings and caveats of the study: Typical of ankylosing spondylitis blood, it appeared, was a TCR beta motif of under 10 highly homologous variants.

TCRdb reprocessed the 5' RACE reads via MiXCR and lists one record per CDR3 protein. The sample shows about 800,000 distinct CDR3 sequences, 12% of them seen only once. No antigen has been identified for these receptors. Sequencing was done on a sample of blood, either unsorted or a sorted T cell fraction (not recorded which). These receptors came from a male donor with ankylosing spondylitis.

A few counts support this clonotype. V and J are TRBV6-1 and TRBJ2-7, with TRBD1 as a possible D gene (6 bases). Germline CDR1 is MNHNS and CDR2 is SASEGT. Trimming left V 6 bases short and J 3 bases short, with 12 bases between. The CDR3 runs 13 residues. Here the CDR3 DNA reads TGTGCCAGCAGCCACGGACAGAACTACGAGCAGTACTTC. This gives the protein CASSHGQNYEQYF.

This clonotype showed up just a few times. This rearrangement joins TRBV5-1 to TRBJ2-2; TRBD2 agrees at 7 bases. The V gene end was trimmed by 0 bases and the J gene end by 6 bases; junction bases not matched to a gene: 8. Germline CDR1 is SGHRS and CDR2 is YFSETQ. The CDR3 contains 16 residues. The CDR3 is CASSLGLADLAGELFF. The CDR3, as DNA: TGCGCCAGCAGCTTGGGTCTAGCGGATTTAGCCGGGGAGCTGTTTTTT.

This clonotype was observed once. The chain has TRBV6-5 and TRBJ1-2, with D unresolved. Trimming removed 4 bases from V and 3 bases from J, with 24 bases in between. Germline-derived CDR1 and CDR2 are MNHEY and SVGAGI. This CDR3 has 18 amino acids. The CDR3 DNA reads as TGTGCCAGCAGTTCTTCCATTACTCGGTCAGGATCGCACTATGGCTACACCTTC. Translating gives CASSSSITRSGSHYGYTF.

The chain links TRBV5-8 to TRBJ1-1; tentative D call: TRBD1 (5 bases). V dropped 0 bases and J dropped 0 bases, with 15 bases sitting between them. CDR1 SGHTS and CDR2 YDEGEE come from the germline V gene. The CDR3 totals 17 residues. As DNA, the CDR3 is TGTGCCAGCAGCTTGGCCGGGGGACGGATCATGAACACTGAAGCTTTCTTT. This encodes CASSLAGGRIMNTEAFF.

This chain joins TRBV10-3 and TRBJ2-5; tentatively, D is TRBD1 or TRBD2 (5 bases each). CDR1 is ENHRY, CDR2 SYGVKD, per germline. V shed 0 bases and J shed 5 bases, with 13 bases lying between them. CDR3 length: 15 amino acids. CDR3 residues: CAISESILRGETQYF. The DNA of the CDR3 is TGTGCCATCAGTGAGTCGATACTGAGGGGCGAGACCCAGTACTTC.

The table lists this clonotype with a few counts. The chain links TRBV5-5 to TRBJ2-6, with D possibly matching TRBD1 (7 bases). Germline CDR1 and CDR2: SGHKS and YYEKEE (reference sequence). V lost 6 bases, J lost 3 bases, and 13 bases lay in between. The CDR3 is made up of 15 amino acids. CDR3 residues: CASTRQGLGANVLTF. DNA of the CDR3: TGTGCCAGCACCAGACAGGGACTTGGGGCCAACGTCCTGACTTTC.

The chain recombines TRBV15 with TRBJ2-7, with D perhaps matching TRBD1 (5 bases). Germline V gene lookup returns CDR1 LNHNV and CDR2 YYDKDF (reference sequence). The CDR3 is made up of 14 amino acids. Trimming took 1 base from V and 3 from J, leaving 10 bases between them. The CDR3 loop is CATSRGTLNYEQYF. In DNA form, the CDR3 reads TGTGCCACCAGCAGAGGGACACTCAACTACGAGCAGTACTTC.

This clonotype was picked up many times. The chain has TRBV10-3 and TRBJ1-2, with 8 bases that match TRBD1. Germline CDR1 and CDR2: ENHRY and SYGVKD. Losses at the gene ends were 4 bases for V and 0 bases for J; bases not matched to a gene: 7. The CDR3 runs to 16 residues. The CDR3 sequence: CAISGSRGPSNYGYTF. In nucleotides, the CDR3 is TGTGCCATCAGTGGGAGCAGGGGGCCCTCTAACTATGGCTACACCTTC.

A few counts support this clonotype. The chain employs TRBV20-1 and TRBJ1-1; TRBD1 agrees at 7 bases. With V trimmed by 6 bases and J by 0 bases, 4 bases remained unmatched. Germline V gene data show CDR1 as DFQATT and CDR2 as SNEGSKA (reference sequence). CDR3 size: 13 residues. The CDR3 is CSATGAMNTEAFF. CDR3 DNA: TGCAGTGCCACAGGGGCCATGAACACTGAAGCTTTCTTT.

This clonotype was found many times. The chain uses TRBV7-2 and TRBJ2-7; no definite D call. The germline V gene encodes CDR1 SGHTA and CDR2 FQGNSA. CDR3 length: 13 residues. With 5 bases removed from V and 3 bases from J, the gap between germline ends came to 11 bases. CDR3: CASSRGTVYEQYF. The CDR3 DNA follows: TGTGCCAGCAGCCGAGGAACAGTCTACGAGCAGTACTTC. The full variable domain, in which reference TRBV7-2 and TRBJ2-7 provide the parts outside the CDR3, is GAGVSQSPSNKVTEKGKDVELRCDPISGHTALYWYRQSLGQGLEFLIYFQGNSAPDKSGLPSDRFSAERTGGSVSTLTIQRTQQEDSAVYLCASSRGTVYEQYFGPGTRLTVT.

This clonotype was seen a few times. The rearrangement links TRBV20-1 to TRBJ2-3; 9 bases are a match to TRBD1. V dropped 0 bases and J dropped 0; count of bases not matched to a gene: 13. The germline gives CDR1 DFQATT, CDR2 SNEGSKA (reference sequence). The CDR3 runs to 19 residues. CDR3 sequence reads: CSARDPLGTGRPSTDTQYF. CDR3 nucleotide sequence: TGCAGTGCTAGAGATCCCCTTGGGACAGGGCGACCTAGCACAGATACGCAGTATTTT.

This clonotype has more than one count but fewer than ten. This chain links TRBV20-1 with TRBJ1-6; no definite D call. Trimming took off 3 bases at V and 0 bases at J, with 6 bases between the two ends. The germline gives CDR1 DFQATT, CDR2 SNEGSKA (reference sequence). The CDR3 has 14 amino acids. The CDR3 reads CSASRPSYNSPLHF. CDR3 nucleotide sequence: TGCAGTGCTAGTCGGCCCTCCTATAATTCACCCCTCCACTTT.